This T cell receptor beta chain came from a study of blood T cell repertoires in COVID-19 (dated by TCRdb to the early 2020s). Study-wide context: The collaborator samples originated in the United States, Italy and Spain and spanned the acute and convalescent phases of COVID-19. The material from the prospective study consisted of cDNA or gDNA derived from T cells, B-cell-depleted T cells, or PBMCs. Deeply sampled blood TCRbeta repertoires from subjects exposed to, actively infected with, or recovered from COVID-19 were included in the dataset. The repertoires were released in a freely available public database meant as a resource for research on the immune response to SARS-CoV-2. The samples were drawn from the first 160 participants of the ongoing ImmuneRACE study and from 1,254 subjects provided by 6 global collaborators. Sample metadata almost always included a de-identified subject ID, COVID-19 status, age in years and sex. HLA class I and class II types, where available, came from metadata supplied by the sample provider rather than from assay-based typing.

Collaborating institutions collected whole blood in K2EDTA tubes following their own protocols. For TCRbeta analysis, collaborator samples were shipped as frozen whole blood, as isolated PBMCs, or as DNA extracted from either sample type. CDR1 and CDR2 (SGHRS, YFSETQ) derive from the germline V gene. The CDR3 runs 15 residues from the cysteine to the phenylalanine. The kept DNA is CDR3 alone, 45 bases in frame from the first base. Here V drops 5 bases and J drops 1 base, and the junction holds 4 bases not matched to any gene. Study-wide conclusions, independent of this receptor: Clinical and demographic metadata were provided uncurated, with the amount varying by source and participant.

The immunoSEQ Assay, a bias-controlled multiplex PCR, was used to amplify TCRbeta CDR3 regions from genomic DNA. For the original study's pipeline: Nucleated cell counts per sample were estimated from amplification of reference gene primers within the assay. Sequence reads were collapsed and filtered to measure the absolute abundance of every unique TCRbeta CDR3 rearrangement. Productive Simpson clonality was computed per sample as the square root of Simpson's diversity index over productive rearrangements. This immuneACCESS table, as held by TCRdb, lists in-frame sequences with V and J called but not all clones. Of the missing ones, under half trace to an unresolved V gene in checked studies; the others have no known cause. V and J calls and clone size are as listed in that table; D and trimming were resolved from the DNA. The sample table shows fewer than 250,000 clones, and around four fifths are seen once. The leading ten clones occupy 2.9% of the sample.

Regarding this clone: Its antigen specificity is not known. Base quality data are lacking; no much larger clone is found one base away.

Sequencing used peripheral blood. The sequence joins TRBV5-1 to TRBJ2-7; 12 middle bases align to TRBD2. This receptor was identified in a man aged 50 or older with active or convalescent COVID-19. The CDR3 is CASSQTSGRSYEQYF. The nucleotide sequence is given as TGCGCCAGCAGTCAAACTAGCGGGAGGTCCTACGAGCAGTACTTC.